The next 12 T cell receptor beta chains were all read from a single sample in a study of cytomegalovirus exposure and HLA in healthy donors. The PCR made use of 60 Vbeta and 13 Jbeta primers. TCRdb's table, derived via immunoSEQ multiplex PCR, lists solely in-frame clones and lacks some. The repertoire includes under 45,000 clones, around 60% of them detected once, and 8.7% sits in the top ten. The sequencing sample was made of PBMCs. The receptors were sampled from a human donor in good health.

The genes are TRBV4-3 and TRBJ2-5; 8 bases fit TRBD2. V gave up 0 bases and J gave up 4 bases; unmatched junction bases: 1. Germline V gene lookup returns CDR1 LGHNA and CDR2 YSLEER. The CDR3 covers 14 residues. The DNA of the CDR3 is TGCGCCAGCAGCCAAGACCGGGGGGGAGAGACCCAGTACTTC. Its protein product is CASSQDRGGETQYF.

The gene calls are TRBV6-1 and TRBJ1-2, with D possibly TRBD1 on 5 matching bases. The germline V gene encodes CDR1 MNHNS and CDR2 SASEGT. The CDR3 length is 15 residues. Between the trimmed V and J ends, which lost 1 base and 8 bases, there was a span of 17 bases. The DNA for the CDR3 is TGTGCCAGCAGTGAAGAGTCCGTCGGGGGGGAGGGCTACACCTTC. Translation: CASSEESVGGEGYTF.

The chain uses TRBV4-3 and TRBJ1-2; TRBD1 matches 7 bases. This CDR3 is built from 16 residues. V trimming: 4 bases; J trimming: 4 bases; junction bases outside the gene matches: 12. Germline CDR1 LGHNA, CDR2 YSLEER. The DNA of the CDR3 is TGCGCCAGCAGCCCCCGCTTCGGGGACAGCCTCTATGGCTACACCTTC. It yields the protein CASSPRFGDSLYGYTF.

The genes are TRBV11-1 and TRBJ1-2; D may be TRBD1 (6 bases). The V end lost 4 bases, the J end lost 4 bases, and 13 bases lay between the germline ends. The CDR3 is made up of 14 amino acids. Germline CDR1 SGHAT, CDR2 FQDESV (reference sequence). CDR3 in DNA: TGTGCCAGCAGCTGGGGGCAGGCCAGCTATGGCTACACCTTC. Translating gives CASSWGQASYGYTF.

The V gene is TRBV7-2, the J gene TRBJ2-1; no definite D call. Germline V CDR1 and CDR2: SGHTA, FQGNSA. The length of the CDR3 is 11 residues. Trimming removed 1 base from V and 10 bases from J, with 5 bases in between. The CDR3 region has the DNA TGTGCCAGCAGCTTAGGTAGCGAGCAGTTCTTC. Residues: CASSLGSEQFF.

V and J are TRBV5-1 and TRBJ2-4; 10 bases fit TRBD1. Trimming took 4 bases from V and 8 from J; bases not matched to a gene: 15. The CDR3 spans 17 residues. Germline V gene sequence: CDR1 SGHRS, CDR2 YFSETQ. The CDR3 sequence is CASSPRQGALSRDIQYF. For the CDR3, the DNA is TGCGCCAGCAGCCCTCGACAGGGGGCCCTATCGAGGGACATTCAGTACTTC.

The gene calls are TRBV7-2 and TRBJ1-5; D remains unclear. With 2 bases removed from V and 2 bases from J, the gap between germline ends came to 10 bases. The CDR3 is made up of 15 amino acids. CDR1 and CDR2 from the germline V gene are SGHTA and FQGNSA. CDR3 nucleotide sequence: TGTGCCAGCAGCTTAATGGCAGTTGGCAATCAGCCCCAGCATTTT. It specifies CASSLMAVGNQPQHF.

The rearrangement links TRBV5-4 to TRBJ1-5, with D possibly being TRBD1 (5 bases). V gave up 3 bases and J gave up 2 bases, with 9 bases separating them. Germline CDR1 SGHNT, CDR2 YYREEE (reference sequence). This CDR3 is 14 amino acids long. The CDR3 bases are TGTGCCAGCAGCTACGGAGGGGGCAATCAGCCCCAGCATTTT. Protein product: CASSYGGGNQPQHF.

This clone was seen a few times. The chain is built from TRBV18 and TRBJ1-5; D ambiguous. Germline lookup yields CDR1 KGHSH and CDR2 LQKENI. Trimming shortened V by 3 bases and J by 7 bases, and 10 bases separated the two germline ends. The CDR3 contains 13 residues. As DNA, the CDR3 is TGTGCCAGCTCACCGGAGCTCCTCCAGCCCCAGCATTTT. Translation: CASSPELLQPQHF.

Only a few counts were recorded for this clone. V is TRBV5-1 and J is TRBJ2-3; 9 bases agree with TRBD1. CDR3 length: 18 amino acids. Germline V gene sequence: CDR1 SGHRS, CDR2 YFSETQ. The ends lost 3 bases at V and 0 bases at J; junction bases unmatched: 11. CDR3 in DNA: TGCGCCAGCAGCTCGGACCCAGGACAGGGGACTAGCACAGATACGCAGTATTTT. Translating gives CASSSDPGQGTSTDTQYF.

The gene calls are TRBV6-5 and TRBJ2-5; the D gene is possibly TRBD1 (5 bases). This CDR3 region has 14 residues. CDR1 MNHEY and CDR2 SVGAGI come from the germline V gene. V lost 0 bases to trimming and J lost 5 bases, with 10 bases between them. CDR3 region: CASSYSGRVETQYF. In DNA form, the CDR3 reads TGTGCCAGCAGTTACTCGGGCAGGGTGGAGACCCAGTACTTC.

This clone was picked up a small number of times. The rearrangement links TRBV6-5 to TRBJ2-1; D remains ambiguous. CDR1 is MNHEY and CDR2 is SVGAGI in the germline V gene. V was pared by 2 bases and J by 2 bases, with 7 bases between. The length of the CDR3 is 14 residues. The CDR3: CASSYQWPYNEQFF. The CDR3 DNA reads TGTGCCAGCAGTTACCAATGGCCCTACAATGAGCAGTTCTTC.